This T cell receptor (beta chain) was recovered during a study of tissue T cells after allogeneic stem cell transplantation. Study conclusions and caveats: Motif-based clustering found tissue-specific repertoire signatures shared across patients, though few clones were shared. Alloreactivity or antigen specificity of tissue TCRs was not determined; some clones might be host cells.

The sample holds a few counts of this clone. Antigen unknown. The germline V and J ends were trimmed by 1 base and 5 bases, with 5 bases remaining between them. Per the germline V gene, CDR1 is MGHRA and CDR2 is YSYEKL. The CDR3 is made up of 12 amino acids. Libraries were prepared by immunoSEQ multiplex PCR; TCRdb keeps only in-frame clonotypes and omits some of them. The sample holds some 4,900 clones, roughly 69% seen once. V usage is TRBV4-1 and J usage is TRBJ1-2, with D uncertain. The sequence was obtained from a female donor over 55 with lung cancer. Sequencing used tissue from the colon, obtained at autopsy. This chain's CDR3 is CASSQVGYGYTF. The CDR3 coding sequence is TGCGCCAGCAGCCAAGTAGGGTATGGCTACACCTTC.